A single sample is the source of the 24 T cell receptor beta chains below, sequenced in a study of T-cell memory formation after mild COVID-19. TCRdb re-called the 5' RACE reads through MiXCR, storing one row per CDR3 protein. The sample carries about 270,000 distinct CDR3 sequences, under 20% recorded once. The sequencing sample was made of PBMCs or a T cell subset sorted from them (not recorded which). Every receptor here comes from a young man who had mild COVID-19 (a few samples of this study predate the infection). Cell type and time point are not known.

This clonotype was counted at least ten times. The J gene is TRBJ2-7, the V gene TRBV6-2 or TRBV6-3, with TRBD1 as a possible D gene (6 bases). Trimming took off 6 bases at V and 5 bases at J, with 20 bases between the two ends. Germline V gene lookup returns CDR1 MNHEY and CDR2 SVGEGT. The CDR3 has 15 residues. CDR3 bases: TGTGCCAGCAGCACAGGGTCGTGGCACTTGGACGAGCAGTACGTC. Amino acid sequence: CASSTGSWHLDEQYV.

V and J are TRBV20-1 and TRBJ1-2; D might be TRBD1 (5 bases). The germline V gene has CDR1 DFQATT and CDR2 SNEGSKA (reference sequence). V lost 4 bases and J 6 bases, leaving 12 bases between the germline ends. This CDR3 spans 12 amino acids. CDR3 residues: CSATEGRDGYTF. For the CDR3, the DNA is TGCAGTGCTACAGAGGGCAGGGATGGCTACACCTTC.

This clonotype has a count of ten or more. The DNA of the CDR3 is TGTGCCAGCTCACCGCGACTAGCGGGGACCTCTTACAATGAGCAGTTCTTC. Translating gives CASSPRLAGTSYNEQFF. This chain uses TRBV18 with TRBJ2-1; 11 nucleotides line up with TRBD2. The junction had 8 bases not matched to a gene; V was cut back by 3 bases and J by 4 bases. This CDR3 spans 17 amino acids. Germline assignment: CDR1 KGHSH and CDR2 LQKENI.

The gene calls are TRBV9 and TRBJ2-1, with a tentative D call TRBD2 (6 bases). The germline gives CDR1 SGDLS, CDR2 YYNGEE. V dropped 3 bases and J dropped 6 bases, with 13 bases sitting between them. The CDR3 has 14 amino acids. Written as DNA, the CDR3 is TGTGCCAGCAGCGCCTACCTGGGACTCAATGAGCAGTTCTTC. Translating it yields CASSAYLGLNEQFF.

This clonotype was observed a few times. The chain is built from TRBV4-1 and TRBJ2-2; 9 bases align to TRBD1. The germline V gene encodes CDR1 MGHRA and CDR2 YSYEKL. V gave up 3 bases and J gave up 3 bases; unmatched junction bases: 11. This CDR3 region has 18 residues. For the CDR3, the DNA is TGCGCCAGCAGCCACGACGGGACAGGGAACGTGTACACCGGGGAGCTGTTTTTT. Protein: CASSHDGTGNVYTGELFF.

Only a few counts were recorded for this clonotype. J is TRBJ2-5 and V is TRBV15, with TRBD2 matching 10 bases. The length of the CDR3 is 18 residues. V was pared by 3 bases and J by 3 bases, with 13 bases of the junction left unmatched. The germline CDR1 and CDR2 sequences are LNHNV and YYDKDF (reference sequence). Here the CDR3 reads CATSSGLAGAGLEETQYF. DNA of the CDR3: TGTGCCACCAGCAGCGGGCTAGCGGGGGCCGGGCTCGAAGAGACCCAGTACTTC.

This clonotype has at least ten counts. The chain links TRBV11-3 to TRBJ1-5; D gene unclear. The CDR3 loop spans 14 amino acids. The V end lost 1 base, the J end lost 11 bases, and 15 bases lay between the germline ends. Per the germline V gene, CDR1 is SGHNT and CDR2 is YENEEA. The CDR3 DNA follows: TGTGCCAGCAGCTTAGGTTTCCAGCCCGCAGCCCAGCATTTT. It is translated as CASSLGFQPAAQHF.

The gene calls are TRBV5-1 and TRBJ1-2, with a tentative D call TRBD1 (5 bases). Germline V gives CDR1 SGHRS, CDR2 YFSETQ. CDR3 length equals 14 residues. Trimming took 4 bases from V and 6 from J, leaving 16 bases between them. This CDR3 is CASSLPGLGDGYTF. CDR3 in DNA: TGCGCCAGCAGCCTCCCGGGGCTTGGTGATGGCTACACCTTC.

The chain employs TRBV6-1 and TRBJ1-5, with a tentative D call TRBD1 (5 bases). Between the trimmed V and J ends, which lost 5 bases and 0 bases, there was a span of 14 bases. Germline CDR1 and CDR2: MNHNS and SASEGT. This CDR3 is 16 amino acids long. The CDR3 protein is CASSNPTGGSNQPQHF. CDR3 sequence (DNA): TGTGCCAGCAGTAATCCTACGGGGGGTAGCAATCAGCCCCAGCATTTT.

This chain joins TRBV6-4 and TRBJ1-1; D possibly corresponds to TRBD1 (6 bases). The V end lost 5 bases, the J end lost 3 bases, and 10 bases lay between the germline ends. The CDR3 is 13 amino acids. CDR1 MRHNA and CDR2 SNTAGT come from the germline V gene. This chain's CDR3 is CASSKDSYTEAFF. As DNA, the CDR3 is TGTGCCAGCAGTAAGGACAGCTACACTGAAGCTTTCTTT.

CDR3 sequence (DNA): TGTGCCAGCAGCGTAGAGGGGGGGGCCAATACGCAGTATTTT. Translating it yields CASSVEGGANTQYF. The chain employs TRBV9 and TRBJ2-3; weak D call: TRBD2 (7 bases). The CDR3 totals 14 residues. Deletions cut 0 bases from V and 7 bases from J, with 12 bases between. The germline gives CDR1 SGDLS, CDR2 YYNGEE. Drawing the rest from reference TRBV9 and TRBJ2-3, the complete variable domain is DSGVTQTPKHLITATGQRVTLRCSPRSGDLSVYWYQQSLDQGLQFLIQYYNGEERAKGNILERFSAQQFPDLHSELNLSSLELGDSALYFCASSVEGGANTQYFGPGTRLTVL.

The chain links TRBV6-2 or TRBV6-3 to TRBJ1-4; D not resolved. Trimming took 7 bases from V and 2 from J, leaving 11 bases between them. This CDR3 comprises 14 residues. Germline V gives CDR1 MNHEY, CDR2 SVGEGT. The DNA for the CDR3 is TGTGCCAGCACTGTGGGGTTTACTAATGAAAAACTGTTTTTT. As protein: CASTVGFTNEKLFF.

This chain joins TRBV18 and TRBJ2-1, with 7 bases fitting TRBD2. The junction had 7 bases not matched to a gene; V was cut back by 2 bases and J by 9 bases. CDR1 and CDR2 from the germline V gene are KGHSH and LQKENI. The CDR3 is made up of 14 amino acids. CDR3 bases: TGTGCCAGCTCACCAATGGCAGGGAGGGGTGAGCAGTTCTTC. Protein sequence: CASSPMAGRGEQFF.

This chain uses TRBV4-1 with TRBJ2-7; 8 nucleotides align to TRBD1. The CDR3 is made up of 15 amino acids. CDR1 and CDR2 from the germline V gene are MGHRA and YSYEKL. Trimming cost V 0 bases and J 2 bases; bases outside gene matches: 3. The CDR3 DNA sequence: TGCGCCAGCAGCCAAGATTGGACAGGGACCTACGAGCAGTACGTC. Translating gives CASSQDWTGTYEQYV.

This clonotype was seen repeatedly, ten times or more. The rearrangement links TRBV5-6 to TRBJ1-1; unclear D gene. V gave up 2 bases and J gave up 4 bases, with 9 bases separating them. Germline lookup yields CDR1 SGHDT and CDR2 YYEEEE. The CDR3 is 13 amino acids. CDR3 in DNA: TGTGCCAGCAGCTTTTCTGAAGGCACTGAAGCTTTCTTT. Its protein is CASSFSEGTEAFF.

This clonotype turned up a few times. The chain joins TRBV19 to TRBJ1-6; D is uncertain. CDR1 and CDR2 from the germline V gene are LNHDA and SQIVND (reference sequence). The CDR3 is 17 amino acids. V was pared by 3 bases and J by 0 bases, with 12 bases between. CDR3: CASSMVQSSSYNSPLHF. CDR3 DNA: TGTGCCAGTAGTATGGTACAGTCGAGCTCCTATAATTCACCCCTCCACTTT.

The genes are TRBV28 and TRBJ1-2, with a possible D match to TRBD1 (5 bases). CDR1 and CDR2 from the germline V gene are MDHEN and SYDVKM. Trimming removed 4 bases from V and 6 bases from J, with 18 bases in between. This CDR3 has 15 amino acids. The CDR3 region has the DNA TGTGCCAGCAGTTCCTCCCCGGGTGAGGGGAATGGCTACACCTTC. Protein sequence: CASSSSPGEGNGYTF.

This clonotype was recorded a few times. V is TRBV7-9 and J is TRBJ2-7; a weak D match, TRBD2 (6 bases). The germline gives CDR1 SEHNR, CDR2 FQNEAQ (reference sequence). With 5 bases removed from V and 6 bases from J, the gap between germline ends came to 17 bases. The CDR3 contains 14 residues. The CDR3 region has the DNA TGTGCCAGCAGCGCCTCCACTCGGCGGGGCGAGCAGTACTTC. Encoded protein: CASSASTRRGEQYF.

The rearrangement uses TRBV15 and TRBJ2-7, with D possibly matching TRBD1 (6 bases). The CDR3 runs 15 residues. Looked up from germline, CDR1 is LNHNV and CDR2 is YYDKDF (reference sequence). Trimming removed 0 bases from V and 4 bases from J, with 13 bases in between. CDR3 loop: CATSRDQTGAYEQYF. CDR3 coding DNA: TGTGCCACCAGCAGAGACCAGACAGGTGCTTACGAGCAGTACTTC.

This clonotype was counted between two and nine times. J is TRBJ1-2 and V is TRBV4-1; D remains ambiguous. Germline CDR1 MGHRA, CDR2 YSYEKL. The CDR3 has 15 residues. V dropped 0 bases and J dropped 7 bases, with 15 bases sitting between them. The CDR3 coding sequence is TGCGCCAGCAGCCAAGATGCGGGGTTACGGGGTGGCTACACCTTC. It codes for CASSQDAGLRGGYTF.

The sample holds a few counts of this clonotype. The chain joins TRBV18 to TRBJ2-7, with D tentatively TRBD1 (6 bases). The germline V gene encodes CDR1 KGHSH and CDR2 LQKENI. The CDR3 is made up of 13 amino acids. V gave up 2 bases and J gave up 7 bases, with 12 bases separating them. DNA for the CDR3: TGTGCCAGCTCACCATCTCCACAGGGTGAGCAGTACGTC. Translating gives CASSPSPQGEQYV.

The chain couples TRBV7-2 to TRBJ1-5, with 8 bases matching TRBD1. CDR3 length: 16 amino acids. J gave up 3 bases and V 0 bases, and 4 bases lay outside the gene matches. Per the germline V gene, CDR1 is SGHTA and CDR2 is FQGNSA. CDR3 nucleotide sequence: TGTGCCAGCAGCTTAGCGGCAGGGGGCAACAATCAGCCCCAGCATTTT. Protein: CASSLAAGGNNQPQHF.

Ten or more counts support this clonotype. This chain uses TRBV5-6 with TRBJ1-4; tentatively, D is TRBD1 (5 bases). CDR3 length: 15 residues. Germline lookup yields CDR1 SGHDT and CDR2 YYEEEE. Trimming shortened V by 2 bases and J by 7 bases, and 15 bases separated the two germline ends. CDR3 in amino acids: CASSFLSRDGEKLFF. Here the CDR3 DNA reads TGTGCCAGCAGCTTCTTATCCAGGGACGGTGAAAAACTGTTTTTT.

This clonotype was counted ten times or more. J is TRBJ2-1 and V is TRBV7-6, with D perhaps TRBD1 or TRBD2 (5 bases each). The CDR3 consists of 13 residues. The V end lost 5 bases, the J end lost 6 bases, and 11 bases lay between the germline ends. The germline gives CDR1 SGHVS, CDR2 FNYEAQ. CDR3 protein: CASSPGTSNEQFF. In DNA, the CDR3 is TGTGCCAGCAGCCCCGGGACCAGCAATGAGCAGTTCTTC.